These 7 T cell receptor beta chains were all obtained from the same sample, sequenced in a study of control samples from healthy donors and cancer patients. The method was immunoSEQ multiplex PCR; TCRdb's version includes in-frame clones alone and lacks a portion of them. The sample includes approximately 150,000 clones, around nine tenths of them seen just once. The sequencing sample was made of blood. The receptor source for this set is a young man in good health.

The CDR3 spells CASSIIPGQKNTGELFF. CDR3 coding DNA: TGTGCCAGCAGCATCATACCGGGACAGAAGAACACCGGGGAGCTGTTTTTT. The chain combines TRBV7-9 with TRBJ2-2, with 7 bases lining up with TRBD1. The germline CDR1 and CDR2 sequences are SEHNR and FQNEAQ (reference sequence). The CDR3 has 17 amino acids. The V segment lost 5 bases and the J segment 1 base; nucleotides outside the gene matches: 10. Full variable domain (outside the CDR3, taken from reference TRBV7-9 and TRBJ2-2): DTGVSQNPRHKITKRGQNVTFRCDPISEHNRLYWYRQTLGQGPEFLTYFQNEAQLEKSRLLSDRFSAERPKGSFSTLEIQRTEQGDSAMYLCASSIIPGQKNTGELFFGEGSRLTVL.

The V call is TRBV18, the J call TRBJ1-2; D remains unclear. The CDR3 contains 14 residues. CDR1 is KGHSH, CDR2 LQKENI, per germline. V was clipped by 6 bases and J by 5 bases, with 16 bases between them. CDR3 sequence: CASSARGTAYGYTF. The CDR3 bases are TGTGCCAGCTCCGCACGCGGAACAGCTTATGGCTACACCTTC.

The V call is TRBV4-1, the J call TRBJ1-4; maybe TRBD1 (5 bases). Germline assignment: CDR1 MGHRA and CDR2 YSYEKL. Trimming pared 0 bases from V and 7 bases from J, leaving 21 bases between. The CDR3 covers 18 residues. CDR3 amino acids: CASSQDPVRGGVGEKLFF. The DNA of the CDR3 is TGCGCCAGCAGCCAAGATCCCGTGAGGGGAGGGGTTGGTGAAAAACTGTTTTTT.

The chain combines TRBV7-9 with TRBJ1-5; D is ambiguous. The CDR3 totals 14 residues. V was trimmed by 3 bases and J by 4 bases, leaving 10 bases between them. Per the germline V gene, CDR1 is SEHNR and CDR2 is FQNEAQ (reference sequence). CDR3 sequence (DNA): TGTGCCAGCAGCTTTGCGACACCGAATCAGCCCCAGCATTTT. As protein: CASSFATPNQPQHF.

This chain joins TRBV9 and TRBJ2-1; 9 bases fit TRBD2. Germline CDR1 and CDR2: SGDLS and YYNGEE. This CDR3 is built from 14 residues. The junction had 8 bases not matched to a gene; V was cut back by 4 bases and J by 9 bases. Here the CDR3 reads CASSPLTSGLEQFF. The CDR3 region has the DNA TGTGCCAGCAGCCCACTAACTAGCGGGCTTGAGCAGTTCTTC.

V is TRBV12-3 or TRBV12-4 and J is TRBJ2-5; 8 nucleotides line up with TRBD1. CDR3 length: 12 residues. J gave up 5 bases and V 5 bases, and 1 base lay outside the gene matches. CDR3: CASSRQGETQYF. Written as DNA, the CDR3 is TGTGCCAGCAGTCGACAGGGGGAGACCCAGTACTTC.

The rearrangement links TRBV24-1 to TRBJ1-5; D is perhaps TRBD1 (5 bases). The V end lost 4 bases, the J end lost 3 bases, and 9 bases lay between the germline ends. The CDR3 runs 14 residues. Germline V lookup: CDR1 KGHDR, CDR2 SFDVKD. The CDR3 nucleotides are TGTGCCACCAGTGAAAGACAGTCCAATCAGCCCCAGCATTTT. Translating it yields CATSERQSNQPQHF.